A single sample gave rise to the 31 T cell receptor beta chains below, sequenced in a study of tumor-infiltrating lymphocytes in primary liver carcinoma (dated by TCRdb to the late 2010s). Blood RNA was extracted from unsorted whole blood with TRIzol reagent; germline DNA came from the DNeasy Blood & Tissue kit. Sequencer: Illumina HiSeq 2500. Using a constant-region primer and ProtoScript II reverse transcriptase, TCRbeta-specific cDNA was reverse-transcribed from 500 ng total RNA. Three nested multiplex PCR rounds, following a slightly modified ARM-PCR procedure, were used to build the TCRbeta libraries. Multiplex TRBV1-TRBV30 forward primers and a Cbeta reverse primer were used in the first two PCR rounds, each of which was run for approximately 9 cycles. The raw public reads went through TCRdb reprocessing: fastp at Q25, MiXCR clone calling, in-frame beta chains kept. Every CDR3 protein is listed once, alongside the most common genes and DNA of its rows. Here the sample has 300,000 to 350,000 distinct CDR3 sequences; less than 65% occur a single time. The ten largest account for about 6.1% of the sample.

The sequenced sample consisted of peripheral blood. These receptor sequences come from a man aged 40-50 years with primary liver carcinoma and hepatitis B virus infection.

On this clonotype: An end of the junction differs from the germline gene, which may be a read error. J is TRBJ2-3 and V is TRBV12-3 or TRBV12-4; perhaps TRBD1 as D (7 bases). There are 13 residues in the CDR3. The CDR3 coding sequence is TGTGCCATACGACAGGGAGGCACAGATACGCAGAATTTT. Protein product: CAIRQGGTDTQNF.

J is TRBJ2-5 and V is TRBV12-3 or TRBV12-4; 8 bases agree with TRBD2. The CDR3 runs 13 residues. The V segment lost 9 bases and the J segment 6 bases; nucleotides outside the gene matches: 9. DNA for the CDR3: TGTGCCAGTACCCGGGGGGGGTTGAAGACCCAGTACTTC. As protein: CASTRGGLKTQYF.

This clonotype was counted a few times. This sequence joins TRBV5-6 and TRBJ1-5; D is possibly TRBD1 (5 bases). Per germline, CDR1 SGHDT and CDR2 YYEEEE. This CDR3 has 16 residues. V was shortened by 0 bases and J by 2 bases, with 12 bases between the two germline ends. The CDR3 region is CASSLGGLGGNQPQHF. The CDR3 nucleotides are TGTGCCAGCAGCTTGGGAGGGTTGGGGGGCAATCAGCCCCAGCATTTT.

Remarks on this clonotype: With a much larger clone just one base away, this may be a read error. The rearrangement joins TRBV29-1 to TRBJ2-7; 7 bases are a match to TRBD2. The CDR3 covers 18 residues. CDR1 is SQVTM and CDR2 is ANQGSEA in the germline V gene. V lost 4 bases, J lost 5 bases, and 23 bases stayed unmatched. The CDR3 DNA is TGCAGCGTTGGCCCAGGGCGCGGGAGTGGAGGGTTGGAAAACGAGCAGTACTTC. Protein product: CSVGPGRGSGGLENEQYF.

The CDR3 spells CASSAGSLRDQPQHF. DNA for the CDR3: TGTGCCAGCAGTGCTGGGAGTTTAAGGGATCAGCCCCAGCATTTT. This rearrangement joins TRBV6-4 to TRBJ1-5; D uncertain. The CDR3 totals 15 residues. Germline CDR1 MRHNA, CDR2 SNTAGT. The germline V and J ends were trimmed by 4 bases and 5 bases, with 15 bases remaining between them.

This clonotype has a count of ten or more. The V and J genes are TRBV12-3 or TRBV12-4 and TRBJ2-7, with D possibly matching TRBD1 (5 bases). This CDR3 contains 15 residues. V was shortened by 3 bases and J by 6 bases, with 18 bases between the two germline ends. The CDR3: CASSFSLSSGAEQYF. The CDR3 DNA is TGTGCCAGCAGTTTTAGCCTCTCCAGTGGGGCCGAGCAGTACTTC.

The gene calls are TRBV7-9 and TRBJ1-2, with no clear D. Trimming shortened V by 2 bases and J by 4 bases, and 8 bases separated the two germline ends. Germline loops: CDR1 SEHNR, CDR2 FQNEAQ (reference sequence). The CDR3 is 13 amino acids. CDR3 in amino acids: CASSLQRFYGYTF. The CDR3, as DNA: TGTGCCAGCAGCTTACAGAGGTTCTATGGCTACACCTTC.

For this clonotype: Given a much more abundant clone one base away, this may be a read error. The rearrangement uses TRBV6-2 or TRBV6-3 and TRBJ2-1, with D possibly TRBD2 on 6 matching bases. CDR3 size: 16 residues. CDR1 MNHEY and CDR2 SVGEGT come from the germline V gene. The chain's CDR3 is CASEKVAVSSYNGQFF. The CDR3 DNA is TGTGCCAGCGAGAAGGTAGCGGTCAGCTCCTACAATGGGCAGTTCTTC.

Comments on this clonotype: The junction does not match germline at one end; this may be a read error. The V call is TRBV10-1, the J call TRBJ1-5; the D is unclear. This CDR3 spans 14 amino acids. Germline assignment: CDR1 WNHNN and CDR2 SYGVQD (reference sequence). CDR3 nucleotides: TGCGCCGGCAGTGAGTCGGTAAAAACCCAGCCCCAGCATTTT. Translating it yields CAGSESVKTQPQHF.

This clonotype has a single count. This may come from a read error, since a much larger clone is one base off. This rearrangement joins TRBV6-2 or TRBV6-3 to TRBJ2-7, with no clear D. CDR3 length: 14 amino acids. Trimming took off 5 bases at V and 2 bases at J, with 13 bases between the two ends. CDR1 and CDR2 (germline): MNHEY, SVGEGT. The CDR3 here is CASSASHAPYEQYF. The CDR3 region has the DNA TGTGCCAGCAGTGCCTCCCATGCCCCCTACGAGCAGTACTTC.

The V and J genes are TRBV6-2 or TRBV6-3 and TRBJ2-3, with 8 bases matching TRBD2. The germline V gene has CDR1 MNHEY and CDR2 SVGEGT. This CDR3 comprises 16 residues. J gave up 5 bases and V 5 bases, and 12 bases lay outside the gene matches. The chain's CDR3 is CASSLRLASMVDTQYF. Written as DNA, the CDR3 is TGTGCCAGCAGTCTTCGACTAGCGAGTATGGTAGATACGCAGTATTTT.

The rearrangement joins TRBV5-5 to TRBJ1-6; the D gene is possibly TRBD1 (5 bases). This CDR3 contains 14 residues. Germline CDR1 reads SGHKS; CDR2 reads YYEKEE (reference sequence). V was trimmed by 4 bases and J by 10 bases, leaving 15 bases between them. CDR3 in DNA: TGTGCCAGCAGCCCGGGCGGGGCAGGGTCACCCCTCCACTTT. Encoded protein: CASSPGGAGSPLHF.

Comments on this clonotype: An end of the junction does not agree with germline; a read error may underlie this. The V gene is TRBV6-2 or TRBV6-3, the J gene TRBJ2-1, with D perhaps TRBD2 (5 bases). CDR3 length: 17 residues. Germline assignment: CDR1 MNHEY and CDR2 SVGEGT. The CDR3 nucleotides read TGTGCCGGCAGTTCCAGGATCCGAGGGCGGCTCGGTGATGAGCAGTTCTTC. It yields the protein CAGSSRIRGRLGDEQFF.

The count of this clonotype is one. The J gene is TRBJ1-3, the V gene TRBV10-3, with D unresolved. V lost 6 bases, J lost 0 bases, and 12 bases lay in between. The CDR3 runs 15 residues. Germline-derived CDR1 and CDR2 are ENHRY and SYGVKD. The CDR3 DNA reads TGTGCCATCAGGTACCATCCTAACTCTGGAAACACCATATATTTT. Its protein is CAIRYHPNSGNTIYF.

Concerning this clonotype: The junction shows a germline mismatch at one end, possibly a read error. The rearrangement joins TRBV6-1 to TRBJ2-2, with 10 positions matching TRBD1. Germline V gene data show CDR1 as MNHNS and CDR2 as SASEGT. This CDR3 region has 17 residues. The DNA of the CDR3 is TGTGTCAGCAGTGAAGAACAGGGACAGGGGATCACCGGGGAGCTGTTTTTT. Its protein is CVSSEEQGQGITGELFF.

With regard to this clonotype: One end of the junction does not line up with germline, which may come from a read error. The gene calls are TRBV2 and TRBJ2-2, with D uncertain. The CDR3 contains 14 residues. CDR1 is SNHLY and CDR2 is FYNNEI in the germline V gene. DNA for the CDR3: TGTGCCATCAGTGAACTGGTGAACACCGGGGAGCTGTTTTTT. The encoded protein is CAISELVNTGELFF.

Comments on this clonotype: Relative to the germline gene, one junction end is altered; a read error may explain this. This chain joins TRBV11-2 and TRBJ2-7, with D tentatively TRBD2 (5 bases). The CDR3 spans 14 residues. The germline V gene encodes CDR1 SGHAT and CDR2 FQNNGV. CDR3 in DNA: TGTGCCAGCAGCTTACCCGAGGACTCCTACGAGCAGTATTTC. Protein: CASSLPEDSYEQYF.

Regarding this clonotype: This sequence may be a read error, since a much larger clone differs from it by one base. The rearrangement links TRBV6-6 to TRBJ2-7; D is tentatively TRBD1 or TRBD2 (5 bases each). The V gene's germline CDR1 is MNHNY and CDR2 SVGAGI (reference sequence). CDR3 length: 15 amino acids. The CDR3 sequence: CTSSYSHGTDYEQYF. The CDR3, as DNA: TGTACCAGCAGTTACTCACACGGGACGGACTACGAGCAGTACTTC.

On this clonotype itself: Sequence at one end of the junction differs from germline and may be a read error. This chain links TRBV12-3 or TRBV12-4 with TRBJ2-1; unclear D gene. This CDR3 has 13 residues. The CDR3 coding sequence is TGTGTCAGCAGTTTTTCTGGGAACAATGAGCAGTTCTTC. Amino acid sequence: CVSSFSGNNEQFF.

In this sample, this clonotype turned up once. A much larger clone differs by one base, so this may be a read error. A read error is likely, as this CDR3 ends without the conserved phenylalanine or tryptophan. The CDR3 region has the DNA TGTGCCAGCAGTGATCCGGCACGGTCTAACTATGGCTACACCTCC. Translating it yields CASSDPARSNYGYTS. The rearrangement uses TRBV6-1 and TRBJ1-2; D is undetermined. Germline V gene data show CDR1 as MNHNS and CDR2 as SASEGT. CDR3 length: 15 amino acids. Trimming left V 3 bases short and J 0 bases short, with 11 bases between.

The table lists this clonotype with a count of one. One end of the junction is discordant with germline, which a read error may explain. This chain links TRBV11-2 with TRBJ2-7; the match to TRBD2 covers 16 bases. The CDR3 is made up of 21 amino acids. The germline CDR1 and CDR2 sequences are SGHAT and FQNNGV. The CDR3 is CASSSNRATTGTSGRGYEQCF. CDR3 sequence (DNA): TGTGCCAGCAGCTCAAATAGAGCTACGACTGGGACTAGCGGGAGGGGTTACGAGCAGTGCTTC. Combining the CDR3 with reference TRBV11-2 and TRBJ2-7 gives the whole variable domain EAGVAQSPRYKIIEKRQSVAFWCNPISGHATLYWYQQILGQGPKLLIQFQNNGVVDDSQLPKDRFSAERLKGVDSTLKIQPAKLEDSAVYLCASSSNRATTGTSGRGYEQCFGPGTRLTVT.

A remark on this clonotype: Being one base from a much bigger clone, this may be a read error. This chain joins TRBV6-5 and TRBJ1-4, with D uncertain. The length of the CDR3 is 13 residues. Germline V gene sequence: CDR1 MNHEY, CDR2 SVGAGI. CDR3 in amino acids: CAPLSRFDEKLFF. The CDR3 nucleotides read TGTGCTCCCCTCAGTCGGTTCGACGAAAAACTGTTTTTT.

In the case of this clonotype: An end of the junction does not agree with germline; a read error may underlie this. The V call is TRBV24-1, the J call TRBJ2-3; the match to TRBD1 covers 7 bases. Germline assignment: CDR1 KGHDR and CDR2 SFDVKD. The CDR3 covers 16 residues. The CDR3, as DNA: TGTGTCACCAGTGATTATGGCAGGGGGAGCACAGATACGCAGTATTTT. Translated, it gives CVTSDYGRGSTDTQYF.

This clonotype has a single count. In DNA form, the CDR3 reads TGTGCCTGGAGAAGGACTAGCGGGACATCCTACGAGCAGTACTTC. Protein sequence: CAWRRTSGTSYEQYF. The chain has TRBV30 and TRBJ2-7, with 12 bases aligning to TRBD2. There are 15 residues in the CDR3. The J segment lost 1 base and the V segment lost 3 bases, leaving 4 bases of the junction unmatched. The germline V gene has CDR1 GTSNPN and CDR2 SVGIG (reference sequence).

This clonotype was picked up a small number of times. A read error is possible here, since a much larger clone lies one base away. This chain connects TRBV12-3 or TRBV12-4 to TRBJ1-1, with TRBD1 identical over 7 bases. The J segment lost 3 bases and the V segment lost 6 bases, leaving 10 bases of the junction unmatched. The length of the CDR3 is 15 residues. CDR3 amino acids: CASRQTGRGYTEAFF. Written as DNA, the CDR3 is TGTGCCAGCAGACAGACAGGGAGGGGGTACACTGAAGCTTTCTTT.

The rearrangement joins TRBV6-6 to TRBJ2-7, with D perhaps assigned TRBD1 or TRBD2 (5 bases each). The CDR3 extends over 13 amino acids. V dropped 10 bases and J dropped 2 bases, with 15 bases sitting between them. Germline-derived CDR1 and CDR2 are MNHNY and SVGAGI (reference sequence). The CDR3 bases are TGTGCCACCTCCCCCGGGACCCCCTACGAGCAGTACTTC. Protein: CATSPGTPYEQYF.

As to this clonotype: A single base separates this from a much larger clone, so it may be a read error. The rearrangement uses TRBV12-3 or TRBV12-4 and TRBJ1-1, with D maybe TRBD1 (5 bases). The CDR3 totals 13 residues. DNA for the CDR3: TGTGCCAGCAGTTTAACAGGTTACACTGAAGCTCTCTTT. Translating gives CASSLTGYTEALF.

Details on this clonotype: A clone one base away is much larger, so this may be a read error. The rearrangement uses TRBV28 and TRBJ1-1, with D possibly matching TRBD1 (6 bases). V was trimmed by 3 bases and J by 7 bases, leaving 27 bases between them. The CDR3 sequence is 18 residues long. Germline V gene lookup returns CDR1 MDHEN and CDR2 SYDVKM. The CDR3 nucleotides read TGTGCCAGCAGTTTCGGGTCGAGGGGGGCAAATTTCGGCATTGAAGCTTTCTTT. As protein: CASSFGSRGANFGIEAFF.

The J gene is TRBJ2-3, the V gene TRBV5-1; 11 nucleotides match TRBD2. Germline V CDR1 and CDR2: SGHRS, YFSETQ. With 4 bases clipped from V and 5 bases from J, the junction kept 6 bases outside the gene matches. This CDR3 region has 15 residues. The CDR3 coding sequence is TGCGCCAGCAGCCCTAGCGGGAGGCAGGAAGATACGCAGTATTTT. Amino acids: CASSPSGRQEDTQYF.

To note about this clonotype: Sequence at one end of the junction differs from germline and may be a read error. This chain uses TRBV11-2 with TRBJ2-5; possibly TRBD2 for D (5 bases). CDR1 is SGHAT, CDR2 FQNNGV, per germline. The length of the CDR3 is 13 residues. CDR3 coding DNA: TGTGTCAGCAGCGGTGAGATTGGGGAGACCCAGTACTTC. Amino acid sequence: CVSSGEIGETQYF.

The chain couples TRBV11-1 to TRBJ1-6, with a tentative D call TRBD1 (5 bases). This CDR3 is built from 14 residues. Trimming took off 5 bases at V and 8 bases at J, with 13 bases between the two ends. Per the germline V gene, CDR1 is SGHAT and CDR2 is FQDESV (reference sequence). CDR3: CASSDRRVYSPLHF. The CDR3 region has the DNA TGTGCCAGCAGCGACAGACGCGTCTATTCACCCCTCCACTTT.